The sequence of this T cell receptor (beta chain) was determined in a study of PD-1 blockade in classical Hodgkin lymphoma. No patient escaped relapse after autologous stem cell transplantation, and brentuximab vedotin exposure varied. Profiling relied on immunoSEQ multiplex PCR, and the TCRdb table lists in-frame clones only, not all of them. Among 95,000 to 100,000 clones listed, roughly 89% were seen once. In germline, CDR1 is SGHNT, CDR2 YENEEA. The CDR3 consists of 16 residues. V shed 3 bases and J shed 10 bases, with 24 bases lying between them. A remark on this clone: No antigen is known for it.

Overall study findings and caveats: There remain no defined causes for the repertoire differences, which possibly reflect disease activity or prior therapy. Complete responders' baseline diversity resembled that of newly diagnosed patients. Relapsed/refractory patients reportedly had lower baseline diversity than newly diagnosed patients.

The J gene is TRBJ1-1, the V gene TRBV11-3, with D possibly being TRBD1 (5 bases). The sequenced sample was peripheral blood mononuclear cells (PBMCs), obtained before the second cycle of nivolumab. The clonotype originates from a human donor with classical Hodgkin lymphoma. CDR3 amino acids: CASSFTLEDQMGGAFF. Here the CDR3 DNA reads TGTGCCAGCAGCTTCACATTAGAAGACCAGATGGGGGGAGCTTTCTTT.